A single sample gave rise to the 12 T cell receptor beta chains below, sequenced in a study of blood T cell repertoires in COVID-19. Profiled with immunoSEQ multiplex PCR; TCRdb holds only in-frame clones, not every one. This repertoire shows roughly 180,000 clones, roughly 86% found once; its top ten account for roughly 2.8%. The sequenced sample consisted of peripheral blood. The receptors originated from a woman in her twenties or thirties with active or convalescent COVID-19.

This clone was detected only once. J is TRBJ2-7 and V is TRBV12-3 or TRBV12-4; TRBD2 agrees at 8 bases. J lost 4 bases, V lost 5 bases, and 4 bases had no gene match. The CDR3 is 13 amino acids. CDR3 amino acids: CASSHGTRYEQYF. The CDR3 DNA is TGTGCCAGCAGTCACGGGACTAGATACGAGCAGTACTTC.

The CDR3 spells CASSTTYTGELFF. CDR3 in DNA: TGTGCCAGCAGCACCACATACACCGGGGAGCTGTTTTTT. The chain is built from TRBV5-6 and TRBJ2-2; D call uncertain. The CDR3 is made up of 13 amino acids. Trimming pared 4 bases from V and 3 bases from J, leaving 7 bases between. CDR1 is SGHDT and CDR2 is YYEEEE in the germline V gene.

This clone has only one observation. The CDR3 is CAISGGQDHQPQHF. The DNA for the CDR3 is TGTGCCATCAGTGGGGGACAGGACCATCAGCCCCAGCATTTT. The rearrangement links TRBV10-3 to TRBJ1-5; TRBD1 aligns across 8 bases. After removal of 4 bases from V and 5 bases from J, the junction contained 4 bases not matched to a gene. Germline V gene lookup returns CDR1 ENHRY and CDR2 SYGVKD. The CDR3 spans 14 residues.

The chain couples TRBV6-5 to TRBJ1-1; 7 nucleotides match TRBD1. Germline CDR1 MNHEY, CDR2 SVGAGI. With V trimmed by 5 bases and J by 5 bases, 11 bases remained unmatched. This CDR3 has 15 amino acids. The CDR3 protein is CASSHRQGRETEAFF. The CDR3 DNA reads TGTGCCAGCAGTCACAGACAGGGAAGGGAAACTGAAGCTTTCTTT.

The chain couples TRBV4-1 to TRBJ1-5; 8 positions match TRBD1. V was clipped by 0 bases and J by 1 base; unmatched bases: 2. This CDR3 region has 16 residues. The germline gives CDR1 MGHRA, CDR2 YSYEKL. In nucleotides, the CDR3 is TGCGCCAGCAGCCAAGACCAGGGGGCCAGCAATCAGCCCCAGCATTTT. This translates into CASSQDQGASNQPQHF.

The V gene is TRBV18, the J gene TRBJ1-3; 9 nucleotides match TRBD1. Germline trimming cut 4 bases from V and 2 bases from J; bases unmatched to any gene: 9. This CDR3 has 17 amino acids. Germline V gene lookup returns CDR1 KGHSH and CDR2 LQKENI. The CDR3 loop is CASSLAGQGVPGNTIYF. The CDR3 DNA sequence: TGTGCCAGCTCACTGGCGGGACAGGGTGTGCCTGGAAACACCATATATTTT. Using reference TRBV18 and TRBJ1-3 for the parts outside the CDR3, the full variable domain is NAGVMQNPRHLVRRRGQEARLRCSPMKGHSHVYWYRQLPEEGLKFMVYLQKENIIDESGMPKERFSAEFPKEGPSILRIQQVVRGDSAAYFCASSLAGQGVPGNTIYFGEGSWLTVV.

This clone was seen a handful of times. The chain couples TRBV11-2 to TRBJ2-1, with 9 bases fitting TRBD2. CDR1 and CDR2 (germline): SGHAT, FQNNGV. J gave up 4 bases and V 11 bases, and 9 bases lay outside the gene matches. The CDR3 extends over 14 amino acids. The CDR3 reads CACPGSGGYNEQFF. The CDR3 DNA reads TGTGCCTGTCCGGGTAGCGGGGGTTACAATGAGCAGTTCTTC.

The chain has TRBV5-1 and TRBJ1-6; D is possibly TRBD1 (5 bases). Trimming cost V 3 bases and J 6 bases, with 19 bases left between them. The CDR3 is 17 residues long. Germline CDR1 is SGHRS and CDR2 is YFSETQ. The CDR3 sequence: CASSYLTGGGGNSPLHF. The CDR3 bases are TGCGCCAGCAGCTACCTGACGGGTGGGGGAGGTAATTCACCCCTCCACTTT.

Only one count was recorded for this clone. The rearrangement joins TRBV2 to TRBJ1-6; 7 positions match TRBD1. The CDR3 is made up of 18 amino acids. After removal of 7 bases from V and 0 bases from J, the junction contained 12 bases not matched to a gene. Germline CDR1 and CDR2: SNHLY and FYNNEI. The CDR3 loop reads CASIRDSNLSSYNSPLHF. The CDR3 DNA sequence: TGTGCCAGCATTCGGGACAGTAATCTCAGCTCCTATAATTCACCCCTCCACTTT.

This clone was seen only once. This chain uses TRBV2 with TRBJ2-2, with 7 nucleotides matching TRBD2. Germline V gives CDR1 SNHLY, CDR2 FYNNEI. J gave up 3 bases and V 3 bases, and 7 bases lay outside the gene matches. The length of the CDR3 is 16 residues. CDR3 residues: CASSDPGRGDTGELFF. DNA for the CDR3: TGTGCCAGCAGTGACCCCGGCCGGGGGGACACCGGGGAGCTGTTTTTT.

The rearrangement links TRBV20-1 to TRBJ1-6, with D unclear. Germline V gives CDR1 DFQATT, CDR2 SNEGSKA (reference sequence). Between the trimmed V and J ends, which lost 6 bases and 0 bases, there was a span of 12 bases. CDR3 length: 15 residues. In DNA, the CDR3 is TGCAGTGCGAGTGGGTACAGCTCCTATAATTCACCCCTCCACTTT. Encoded protein: CSASGYSSYNSPLHF.

This chain links TRBV7-2 with TRBJ1-1; 7 bases align to TRBD1. Germline CDR1 SGHTA, CDR2 FQGNSA. The CDR3 consists of 13 residues. J was trimmed by 4 bases and V by 4 bases; bases with no gene match: 3. This CDR3 reads CASSSGQSTEAFF. CDR3 coding DNA: TGTGCCAGCAGCTCGGGACAGAGCACTGAAGCTTTCTTT.